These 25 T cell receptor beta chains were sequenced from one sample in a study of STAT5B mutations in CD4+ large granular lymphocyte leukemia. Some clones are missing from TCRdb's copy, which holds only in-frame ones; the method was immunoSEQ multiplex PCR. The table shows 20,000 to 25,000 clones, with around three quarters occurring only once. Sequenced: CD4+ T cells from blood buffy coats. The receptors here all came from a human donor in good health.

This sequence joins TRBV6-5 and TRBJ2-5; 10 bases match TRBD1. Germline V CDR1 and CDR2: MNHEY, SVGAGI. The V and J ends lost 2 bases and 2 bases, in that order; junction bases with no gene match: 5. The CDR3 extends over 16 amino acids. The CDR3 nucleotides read TGTGCCAGCAGTTACGCGCCGGGACAGGGGCAAGAGACCCAGTACTTC. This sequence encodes CASSYAPGQGQETQYF.

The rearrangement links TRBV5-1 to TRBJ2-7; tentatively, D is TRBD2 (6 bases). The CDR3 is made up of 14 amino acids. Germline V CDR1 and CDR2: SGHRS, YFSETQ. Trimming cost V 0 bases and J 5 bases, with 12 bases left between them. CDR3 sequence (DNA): TGCGCCAGCAGCTTGGGAGGATGCGGGGACGAGCAGTACTTC. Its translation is CASSLGGCGDEQYF.

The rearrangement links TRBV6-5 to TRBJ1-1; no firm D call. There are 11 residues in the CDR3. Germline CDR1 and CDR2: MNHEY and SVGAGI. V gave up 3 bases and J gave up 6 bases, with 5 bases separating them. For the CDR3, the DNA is TGTGCCAGCAGTTATAGTTCTGAAGCTTTCTTT. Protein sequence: CASSYSSEAFF.

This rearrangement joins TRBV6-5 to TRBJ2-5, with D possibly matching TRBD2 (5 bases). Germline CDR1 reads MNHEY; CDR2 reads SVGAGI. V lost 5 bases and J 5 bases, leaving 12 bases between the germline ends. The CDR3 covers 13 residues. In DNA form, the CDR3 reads TGTGCCAGCAGTCCGGGGTTTCGGGAGACCCAGTACTTC. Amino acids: CASSPGFRETQYF.

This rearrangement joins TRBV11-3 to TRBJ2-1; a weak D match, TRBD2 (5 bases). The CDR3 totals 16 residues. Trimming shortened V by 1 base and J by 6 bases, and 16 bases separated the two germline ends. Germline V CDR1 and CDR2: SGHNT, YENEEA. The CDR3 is CASSLASGPGFNEQFF. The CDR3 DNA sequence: TGTGCCAGCAGCTTAGCCAGCGGCCCCGGGTTCAATGAGCAGTTCTTC.

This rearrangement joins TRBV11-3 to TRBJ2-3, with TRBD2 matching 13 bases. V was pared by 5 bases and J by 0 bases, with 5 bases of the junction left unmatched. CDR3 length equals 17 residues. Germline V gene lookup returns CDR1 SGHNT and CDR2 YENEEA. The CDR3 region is CASSPGLAGASTDTQYF. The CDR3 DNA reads TGTGCCAGCAGCCCAGGACTAGCGGGAGCTAGCACAGATACGCAGTATTTT. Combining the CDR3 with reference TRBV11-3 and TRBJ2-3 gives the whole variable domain EAGVVQSPRYKIIEKKQPVAFWCNPISGHNTLYWYLQNLGQGPELLIRYENEEAVDDSQLPKDRFSAERLKGVDSTLKIQPAELGDSAVYLCASSPGLAGASTDTQYFGPGTRLTVL.

DNA for the CDR3: TGTGCCAGCGGTAAACAGGGGGCTGGGGAGACCCAGTACTTC. Translated: CASGKQGAGETQYF. The chain carries TRBV6-6 and TRBJ2-5; TRBD1 aligns across 9 bases. Losses at the gene ends were 8 bases for V and 5 bases for J; bases not matched to a gene: 9. The CDR3 length is 14 residues. Per the germline V gene, CDR1 is MNHNY and CDR2 is SVGAGI (reference sequence).

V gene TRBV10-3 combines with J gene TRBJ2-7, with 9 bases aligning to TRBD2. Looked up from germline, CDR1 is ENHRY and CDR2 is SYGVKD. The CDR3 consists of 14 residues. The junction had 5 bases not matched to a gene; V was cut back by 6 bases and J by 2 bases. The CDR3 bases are TGTGCCATCAGCAGGACTAGCGCGCCCTACGAGCAGTACTTC. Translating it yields CAISRTSAPYEQYF.

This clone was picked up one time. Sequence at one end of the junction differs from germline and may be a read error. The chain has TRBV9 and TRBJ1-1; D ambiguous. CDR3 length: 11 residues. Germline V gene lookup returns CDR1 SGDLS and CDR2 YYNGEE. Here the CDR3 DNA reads TGTGCCAGCAGCGACCCCCCGGGCTTTCCCTTT. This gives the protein CASSDPPGFPF.

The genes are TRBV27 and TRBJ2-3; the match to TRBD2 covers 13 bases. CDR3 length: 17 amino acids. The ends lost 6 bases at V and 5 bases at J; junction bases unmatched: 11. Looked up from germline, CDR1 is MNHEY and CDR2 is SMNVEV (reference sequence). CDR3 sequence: CASSRTSGRGFGDTQYF. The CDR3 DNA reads TGTGCCAGCAGCCGGACTAGCGGGAGAGGATTCGGAGATACGCAGTATTTT.

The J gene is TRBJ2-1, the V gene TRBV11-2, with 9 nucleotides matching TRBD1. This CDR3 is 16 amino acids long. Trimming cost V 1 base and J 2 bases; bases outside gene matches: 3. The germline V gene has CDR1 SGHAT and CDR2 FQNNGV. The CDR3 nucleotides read TGTGCCAGCAGCTTAGTCACAGGGGGCGCCTACAATGAGCAGTTCTTC. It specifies CASSLVTGGAYNEQFF.

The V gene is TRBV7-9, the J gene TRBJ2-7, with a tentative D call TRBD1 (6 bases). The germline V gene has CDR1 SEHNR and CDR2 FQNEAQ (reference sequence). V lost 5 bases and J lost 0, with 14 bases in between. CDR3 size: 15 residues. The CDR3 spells CASSGKQGSSYEQYF. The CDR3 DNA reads TGTGCCAGCAGCGGAAAACAGGGTAGCTCCTACGAGCAGTACTTC.

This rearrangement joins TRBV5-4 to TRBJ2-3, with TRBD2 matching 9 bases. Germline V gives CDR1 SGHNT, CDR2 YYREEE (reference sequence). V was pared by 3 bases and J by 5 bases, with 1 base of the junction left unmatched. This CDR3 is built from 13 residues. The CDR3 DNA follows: TGTGCCAGCAGCTGGCGGGGGGGAGATACGCAGTATTTT. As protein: CASSWRGGDTQYF.

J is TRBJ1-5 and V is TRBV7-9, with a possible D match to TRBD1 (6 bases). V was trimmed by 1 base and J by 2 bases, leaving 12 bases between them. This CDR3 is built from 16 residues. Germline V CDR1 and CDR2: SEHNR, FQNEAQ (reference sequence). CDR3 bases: TGTGCCAGCAGCTTAGTGTCCAGGGGTGGCAATCAGCCCCAGCATTTT. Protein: CASSLVSRGGNQPQHF.

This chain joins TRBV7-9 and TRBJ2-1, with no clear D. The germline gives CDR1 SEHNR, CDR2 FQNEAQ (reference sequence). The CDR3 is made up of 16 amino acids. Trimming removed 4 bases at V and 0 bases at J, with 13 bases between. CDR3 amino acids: CASSSPDASSYNEQFF. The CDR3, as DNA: TGTGCCAGCAGCTCCCCCGATGCGAGCTCCTACAATGAGCAGTTCTTC.

CDR3 residues: CASSQGLAGTTYNEQFF. The CDR3 DNA is TGTGCCAGCAGCCAAGGACTAGCGGGGACGACCTACAATGAGCAGTTCTTC. The gene calls are TRBV11-3 and TRBJ2-1, with 12 positions matching TRBD2. The J segment lost 2 bases and the V segment lost 5 bases, leaving 7 bases of the junction unmatched. Germline V gene data show CDR1 as SGHNT and CDR2 as YENEEA. The CDR3 spans 17 residues.

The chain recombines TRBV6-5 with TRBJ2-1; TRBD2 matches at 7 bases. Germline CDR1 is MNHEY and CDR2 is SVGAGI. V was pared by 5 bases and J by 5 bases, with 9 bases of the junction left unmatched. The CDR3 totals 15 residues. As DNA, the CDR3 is TGTGCCAGCAGTCCGTCCGGACTAGGTAACAATGAGCAGTTCTTC. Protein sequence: CASSPSGLGNNEQFF.

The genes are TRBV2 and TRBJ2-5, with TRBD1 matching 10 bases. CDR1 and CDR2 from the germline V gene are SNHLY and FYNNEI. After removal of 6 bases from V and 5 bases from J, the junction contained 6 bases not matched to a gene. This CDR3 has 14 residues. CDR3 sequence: CASSLGQGRETQYF. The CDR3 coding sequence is TGTGCCAGCAGCTTGGGACAGGGGAGGGAGACCCAGTACTTC.

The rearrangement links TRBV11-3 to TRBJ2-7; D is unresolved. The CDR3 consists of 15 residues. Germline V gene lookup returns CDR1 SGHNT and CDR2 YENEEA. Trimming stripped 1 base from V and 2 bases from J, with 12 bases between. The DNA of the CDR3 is TGTGCCAGCAGCTTAGGAGATATGAGGCCCTACGAGCAGTACTTC. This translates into CASSLGDMRPYEQYF.

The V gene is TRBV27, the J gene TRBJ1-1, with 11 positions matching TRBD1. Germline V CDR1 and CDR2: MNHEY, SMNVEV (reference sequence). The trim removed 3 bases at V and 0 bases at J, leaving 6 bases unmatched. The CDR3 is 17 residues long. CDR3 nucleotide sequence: TGTGCCAGCAGTTTTCGACGGACAGGGGGCATGAACACTGAAGCTTTCTTT. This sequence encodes CASSFRRTGGMNTEAFF.

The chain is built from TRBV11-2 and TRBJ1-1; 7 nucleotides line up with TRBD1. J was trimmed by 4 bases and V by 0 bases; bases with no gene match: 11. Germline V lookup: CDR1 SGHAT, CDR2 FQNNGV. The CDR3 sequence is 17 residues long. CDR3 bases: TGTGCCAGCAGCTTAGAACCAACAGGGGAGTGGAGCACTGAAGCTTTCTTT. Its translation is CASSLEPTGEWSTEAFF.

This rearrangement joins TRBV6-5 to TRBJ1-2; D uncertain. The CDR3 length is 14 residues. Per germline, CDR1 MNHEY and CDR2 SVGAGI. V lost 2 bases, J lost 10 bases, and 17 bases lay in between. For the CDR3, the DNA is TGTGCCAGCAGTTACAATCCCTCACCGGGTCCCTACACCTTC. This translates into CASSYNPSPGPYTF.

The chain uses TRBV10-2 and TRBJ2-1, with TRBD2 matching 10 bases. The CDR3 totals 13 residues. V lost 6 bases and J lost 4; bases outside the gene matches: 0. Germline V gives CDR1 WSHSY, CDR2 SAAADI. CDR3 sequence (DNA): TGCGCCAGCAGACTAGCGGGGTACAATGAGCAGTTCTTC. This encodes CASRLAGYNEQFF.

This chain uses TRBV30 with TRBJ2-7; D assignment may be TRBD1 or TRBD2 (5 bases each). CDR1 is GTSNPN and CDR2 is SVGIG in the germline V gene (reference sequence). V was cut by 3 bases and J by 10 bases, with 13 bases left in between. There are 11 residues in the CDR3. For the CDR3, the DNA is TGTGCCTGGAGGGGGGTTGGGCTCCAGTACTTC. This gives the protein CAWRGVGLQYF. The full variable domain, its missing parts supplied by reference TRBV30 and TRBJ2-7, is SQTIHQWPATLVQPVGSPLSLECTVEGTSNPNLYWYRQAAGRGLQLLFYSVGIGQISSEVPQNLSASRPQDRQFILSSKKLLLSDSGFYLCAWRGVGLQYFGPGTRLTVT.

The DNA for the CDR3 is TGTGCCAGCAGCTTAGTAGCGGAGACCCAGTACTTC. This translates into CASSLVAETQYF. The chain is built from TRBV7-9 and TRBJ2-5; weak D call: TRBD2 (5 bases). Trimming shortened V by 1 base and J by 5 bases, and 5 bases separated the two germline ends. The CDR3 is 12 residues long. CDR1 and CDR2 (germline): SEHNR, FQNEAQ (reference sequence).